This T cell receptor beta chain stems from a study of immune evolution from preneoplasia to lung adenocarcinoma. At the level of the study: HLA loss of heterozygosity: 7% AIS, around 16% MIA, more than 25% ADC, none AAH.

Between the mid-2010s and the late 2010s, patients underwent resection in Japan or China. About this clone itself: A read error may produce the germline difference seen at one junction end.

Germline-derived CDR1 and CDR2 are MDHEN and SYDVKM. The CDR3 loop spans 14 amino acids. Data came from immunoSEQ multiplex PCR; TCRdb stores just in-frame clones and leaves some out. The sample gives 7,500 to 10,000 clones, approximately 80% of which show up once; 4.5% to 5% is in the top ten. The receptor comes from a person in their 70s with lung adenocarcinoma. Some clones in this sample may be carry-over from other donors' samples. Sequencing was performed on FFPE minimally invasive lung adenocarcinoma tissue. This chain joins TRBV28 and TRBJ1-5; 7 positions match TRBD1. DNA of the CDR3: TGCGCCAGCAGTCTCATACAGGGGAATCAGCCCCAGCATTTT. Amino acid sequence: CASSLIQGNQPQHF.